A single sample is the source of the 27 T cell receptor beta chains below, sequenced in a study of beta chain features in type 1 diabetes. Every bit of the isolated RNA underwent reverse transcription, so sequencing read expressed TCRB transcripts. Data came from immunoSEQ multiplex PCR; TCRdb stores just in-frame clones and leaves some out. The profile covers hundreds of thousands of clones, with around 12% appearing a single time and roughly 0.017% taken by the ten largest. The sample was naive CD4+ T cells from blood. Receptor source: a man aged 18 to 29 in good health.

The CDR3 DNA is TGTGCAAGTCGCCCCACTACGACGGGAAGCGAGCAGTACTTC. Encoded protein: CASRPTTTGSEQYF. The V call is TRBV12-2, the J call TRBJ2-7; whether TRBD2, the table's D call, matches the DNA was not checked. TRBV12-2 is assigned pseudogene status. CDR3 length: 14 residues.

The J gene is TRBJ2-1, the V gene TRBV5-1; 9 bases map to TRBD1. Germline V gene sequence: CDR1 SGHRS, CDR2 YFSETQ. The CDR3 has 14 amino acids. Trimming took 0 bases from V and 8 from J; bases not matched to a gene: 3. DNA of the CDR3: TGCGCCAGCAGCTTGGGGGGACAGGGCGATGAGCAGTTCTTC. Its protein is CASSLGGQGDEQFF.

The chain joins TRBV7-3 to TRBJ2-5, with TRBD1 matching 7 bases. CDR3 length equals 12 residues. CDR1 and CDR2 from the germline V gene are SGHTA and FQGTGA. Unmatched junction bases numbered 2, after V lost 5 bases and J lost 5 bases. The CDR3 loop is CASSNRGETQYF. In nucleotides, the CDR3 is TGTGCCAGCAGCAACAGGGGCGAGACCCAGTACTTC. The complete variable domain, with remaining parts taken from reference TRBV7-3 and TRBJ2-5, reads GAGVSQTPSNKVTEKGKYVELRCDPISGHTALYWYRQSLGQGPEFLIYFQGTGAADDSGLPNDRFFAVRPEGSVSTLKIQRTERGDSAVYLCASSNRGETQYFGPGTRLLVL.

The J gene is TRBJ1-2, the V gene TRBV7-2, with D possibly being TRBD1 (6 bases). V lost 2 bases, J lost 4 bases, and 17 bases lay in between. The CDR3 is made up of 16 amino acids. Germline CDR1 and CDR2: SGHTA and FQGNSA. CDR3 sequence (DNA): TGTGCCAGCAGCTTAAAGTCTGGTCAGGACAGCTATGGCTACACCTTC. It codes for CASSLKSGQDSYGYTF. Full variable domain (outside the CDR3, taken from reference TRBV7-2 and TRBJ1-2): GAGVSQSPSNKVTEKGKDVELRCDPISGHTALYWYRQSLGQGLEFLIYFQGNSAPDKSGLPSDRFSAERTGGSVSTLTIQRTQQEDSAVYLCASSLKSGQDSYGYTFGSGTRLTVV.

V and J are TRBV25-1 and TRBJ1-5, with a weak D call TRBD1 (6 bases). The V gene lost 7 bases and the J gene lost 7 bases, with 17 bases spanning the gap. Germline CDR1 is MGHDK and CDR2 is SYGVNS. The CDR3 runs to 14 residues. The CDR3 DNA reads TGTGCCAGCAAGGGTCAGGGGCCGCAACAGCCCCAGCATTTT. Encoded protein: CASKGQGPQQPQHF.

This clone was observed a few times. The chain carries TRBV7-9 and TRBJ1-1; 12 bases match TRBD1. The CDR3 sequence is 14 residues long. CDR1 is SEHNR and CDR2 is FQNEAQ in the germline V gene (reference sequence). Unmatched junction bases numbered 3, after V lost 5 bases and J lost 5 bases. CDR3 sequence reads: CASSPGQGATEAFF. The CDR3 coding sequence is TGTGCCAGCAGCCCGGGACAGGGGGCGACTGAAGCTTTCTTT.

V and J are TRBV30 and TRBJ2-6; no firm D call. The CDR3 has 16 amino acids. In germline, CDR1 is GTSNPN, CDR2 SVGIG (reference sequence). V was cut by 8 bases and J by 2 bases, with 19 bases left in between. The CDR3 DNA reads as TGTGCCACCCCCATCTCCCCCCCGGCTGGGGCCAACGTCCTGACTTTC. Translation: CATPISPPAGANVLTF.

V gene TRBV5-1 combines with J gene TRBJ2-3; 12 bases agree with TRBD2. V dropped 1 base and J dropped 7; count of bases not matched to a gene: 4. Germline V gene sequence: CDR1 SGHRS, CDR2 YFSETQ. The CDR3 has 15 amino acids. CDR3 in amino acids: CASSLPSGGANTQYF. The CDR3 DNA reads TGCGCCAGCAGCTTGCCTAGCGGGGGGGCAAATACGCAGTATTTT.

The table lists this clone with a few counts. The chain employs TRBV7-3 and TRBJ2-3; D is possibly TRBD2 (5 bases). The CDR3 has 15 residues. Germline CDR1 is SGHTA and CDR2 is FQGTGA. V was clipped by 2 bases and J by 3 bases, with 12 bases between them. The CDR3 sequence: CASSLGFGVTDTQYF. Written as DNA, the CDR3 is TGTGCCAGCAGCTTAGGGTTCGGGGTAACAGATACGCAGTATTTT. The variable domain in full, with the rest retrieved from reference TRBV7-3 and TRBJ2-3, is GAGVSQTPSNKVTEKGKYVELRCDPISGHTALYWYRQSLGQGPEFLIYFQGTGAADDSGLPNDRFFAVRPEGSVSTLKIQRTERGDSAVYLCASSLGFGVTDTQYFGPGTRLTVL.

The rearrangement uses TRBV7-9 and TRBJ1-4; D not resolved. Per the germline V gene, CDR1 is SEHNR and CDR2 is FQNEAQ (reference sequence). Trimming stripped 2 bases from V and 10 bases from J, with 8 bases between. The CDR3 is 12 amino acids. The CDR3 DNA sequence: TGTGCCAGCAGCTTATTAACGGGAAAACTGTTTTTT. Its translation is CASSLLTGKLFF.

V and J are TRBV6-1 and TRBJ1-3; no reliable D call. The V end lost 1 base, the J end lost 2 bases, and 12 bases lay between the germline ends. Germline CDR1 and CDR2: MNHNS and SASEGT. This CDR3 region has 16 residues. The CDR3 DNA is TGTGCCAGCAGTGAAGTGTCGGCAGGAACTGGAAACACCATATATTTT. Translated, it gives CASSEVSAGTGNTIYF.

The chain joins TRBV5-1 to TRBJ2-5; possibly TRBD1 for D (6 bases). Germline V gives CDR1 SGHRS, CDR2 YFSETQ. V was shortened by 4 bases and J by 2 bases, with 12 bases between the two germline ends. The CDR3 extends over 14 amino acids. Here the CDR3 reads CASSPGTPQETQYF. The CDR3 DNA is TGCGCCAGCAGCCCCGGGACACCGCAAGAGACCCAGTACTTC.

The chain employs TRBV7-2 and TRBJ1-4, with 10 positions matching TRBD1. With 4 bases clipped from V and 4 bases from J, the junction kept 3 bases outside the gene matches. The germline CDR1 and CDR2 sequences are SGHTA and FQGNSA. The CDR3 sequence is 15 residues long. CDR3 coding DNA: TGTGCCAGCAGCTCCAGGGACAGGGGTAATGAAAAACTGTTTTTT. Translating it yields CASSSRDRGNEKLFF.

The table lists this clone with a few counts. This chain uses TRBV19 with TRBJ1-1; TRBD1 aligns across 7 bases. V was clipped by 5 bases and J by 10 bases; unmatched bases: 19. Germline V CDR1 and CDR2: LNHDA, SQIVND (reference sequence). The CDR3 sequence is 16 residues long. The CDR3 bases are TGTGCCAGTAGTCCCAATTGGGGACAGCTGCGGCAAGGAGCTTTCTTT. This gives the protein CASSPNWGQLRQGAFF.

The chain joins TRBV7-3 to TRBJ1-1, with 7 nucleotides matching TRBD1. Trimming cost V 2 bases and J 4 bases; bases outside gene matches: 4. Germline V gene lookup returns CDR1 SGHTA and CDR2 FQGTGA. The CDR3 has 14 residues. CDR3 in amino acids: CASSLGRGPTEAFF. The DNA of the CDR3 is TGTGCCAGCAGCTTAGGAAGGGGGCCCACTGAAGCTTTCTTT.

This clone was recorded a few times. The chain employs TRBV27 and TRBJ2-7; no definite D call. Germline CDR1 and CDR2: MNHEY and SMNVEV (reference sequence). The CDR3 runs to 13 residues. The V and J ends lost 3 bases and 3 bases respectively, with 9 bases between them. CDR3 sequence (DNA): TGTGCCAGCAGTTTGAAGGCAGGCTACGAGCAGTACTTC. It specifies CASSLKAGYEQYF.

The V call is TRBV7-3, the J call TRBJ1-1; D is uncertain. This CDR3 has 15 amino acids. The germline V gene encodes CDR1 SGHTA and CDR2 FQGTGA. V was shortened by 4 bases and J by 2 bases, with 14 bases between the two germline ends. CDR3 DNA: TGTGCCAGCAGCTCTCTGGGGAGGGTCAACACTGAAGCTTTCTTT. Amino acid sequence: CASSSLGRVNTEAFF.

This clone was counted between two and nine times. This chain joins TRBV30 and TRBJ1-3; a weak D match, TRBD1 (5 bases). Germline-derived CDR1 and CDR2 are GTSNPN and SVGIG (reference sequence). V was pared by 4 bases and J by 4 bases, with 8 bases between. The CDR3 has 12 residues. For the CDR3, the DNA is TGTGCCTGGACAGACAGAGGAAACACCATATATTTT. As protein: CAWTDRGNTIYF.

The chain is built from TRBV19 and TRBJ2-2; TRBD1 matches at 8 bases. The germline V gene encodes CDR1 LNHDA and CDR2 SQIVND (reference sequence). The CDR3 covers 16 residues. V lost 9 bases and J lost 4; bases outside the gene matches: 13. CDR3 coding DNA: TGTGCCAGCCGGGACAGGCCTAACTCCGGCACCGGGGAGCTGTTTTTT. Residues: CASRDRPNSGTGELFF.

CDR3 sequence: CASSQVEKGTGDPNYGYTF. Here the CDR3 DNA reads TGCGCCAGCAGCCAAGTGGAAAAAGGGACAGGGGACCCTAACTATGGCTACACCTTC. This sequence joins TRBV4-1 and TRBJ1-2; 10 bases align to TRBD1. This CDR3 region has 19 residues. The ends lost 1 base at V and 0 bases at J; junction bases unmatched: 11. Per the germline V gene, CDR1 is MGHRA and CDR2 is YSYEKL.

The chain combines TRBV5-1 with TRBJ2-5; D call uncertain. This CDR3 contains 14 residues. Germline V gives CDR1 SGHRS, CDR2 YFSETQ. The V end was cut by 2 bases, the J end by 5 bases, with 13 bases between. CDR3 DNA sequence: TGCGCCAGCAGCTTAGATAGCCCCGGGGAGACCCAGTACTTC. Its translation: CASSLDSPGETQYF.

The chain links TRBV29-1 to TRBJ2-1, with 8 bases fitting TRBD2. This CDR3 comprises 14 residues. The V gene end was trimmed by 3 bases and the J gene end by 6 bases; junction bases not matched to a gene: 7. The germline gives CDR1 SQVTM, CDR2 ANQGSEA. The CDR3 DNA is TGCAGCGTTGAGCGCGGGGGGCTAGGCAATGAGCAGTTCTTC. Translating it yields CSVERGGLGNEQFF.

There are a few counts of this clone. The chain links TRBV7-9 to TRBJ2-5; 8 bases line up with TRBD1. The CDR3 spans 16 residues. The ends lost 4 bases at V and 4 bases at J; junction bases unmatched: 11. Germline V CDR1 and CDR2: SEHNR, FQNEAQ (reference sequence). CDR3 protein: CASSSGTGGVLETQYF. CDR3 nucleotides: TGTGCCAGCAGCTCGGGGACAGGTGGGGTTCTAGAGACCCAGTACTTC. The full variable domain, rest sourced from reference TRBV7-9 and TRBJ2-5, is DTGVSQNPRHKITKRGQNVTFRCDPISEHNRLYWYRQTLGQGPEFLTYFQNEAQLEKSRLLSDRFSAERPKGSFSTLEIQRTEQGDSAMYLCASSSGTGGVLETQYFGPGTRLLVL.

This clone was seen a handful of times. V usage is TRBV4-3 and J usage is TRBJ1-3, with a weak D call TRBD1 (6 bases). This CDR3 is built from 16 residues. The V and J ends lost 2 bases and 2 bases respectively, with 13 bases between them. CDR1 LGHNA and CDR2 YSLEER come from the germline V gene. CDR3 in DNA: TGCGCCAGCAGCCAATTACAGGGACCCGCTGGAAACACCATATATTTT. Translating it yields CASSQLQGPAGNTIYF.

This sequence joins TRBV5-1 and TRBJ2-3; perhaps TRBD1 as D (5 bases). The V gene lost 2 bases and the J gene lost 2 bases, with 9 bases spanning the gap. Germline CDR1 SGHRS, CDR2 YFSETQ. The CDR3 extends over 14 amino acids. CDR3 sequence reads: CASSLRGTTDTQYF. CDR3 nucleotides: TGCGCCAGCAGCTTAAGGGGAACCACAGATACGCAGTATTTT.

The chain joins TRBV10-3 to TRBJ2-3, with D possibly matching TRBD1 (5 bases). The CDR3 is 17 amino acids. From germline, CDR1 is ENHRY and CDR2 SYGVKD. The V end lost 6 bases, the J end lost 1 base, and 20 bases lay between the germline ends. CDR3 loop: CAISALNSGKGTDTQYF. CDR3 DNA: TGTGCCATCAGCGCCTTGAACTCAGGGAAGGGCACAGATACGCAGTATTTT.

This clone was counted only a few times. The CDR3: CASSLSRDRGETQYF. CDR3 nucleotide sequence: TGTGCCAGCAGCTTATCCCGGGACAGGGGAGAGACCCAGTACTTC. The gene calls are TRBV7-3 and TRBJ2-5, with 10 bases that match TRBD1. The length of the CDR3 is 15 residues. The germline CDR1 and CDR2 sequences are SGHTA and FQGTGA. The J segment lost 4 bases and the V segment lost 2 bases, leaving 4 bases of the junction unmatched.